This entry concerns a single TCR beta chain. This clonotype was counted only a few times. It lacks a known antigen. Just one base apart from a much larger clone, this may be a read error. This specimen comes from a study of tumor-infiltrating lymphocytes in primary liver carcinoma (dated by TCRdb to 2015 to 2018). Regarding the research as a whole: Of the five patients (three men and two women, aged 30 to 69 years), four had hepatocellular carcinoma and one had combined HCC and intrahepatic cholangiocarcinoma. Reproducibility between technical replicate repertoires was high, with correlation coefficients above 0.95 and mean shared-clone rates approximately 0.9. Agilent mRNA microarray profiling was performed on the approximately 25 tumor region samples to relate TCRbeta repertoire diversity to the local molecular phenotype. A total of 35 specimens from 5 patients, comprising some 25 tumor regions, 5 adjacent noncancerous liver tissues and 5 peripheral blood samples, were covered by TCRbeta repertoire sequencing. Each sample produced roughly 3.65 to 7.5 million productive TCRbeta reads, and read depth showed no significant difference between tissue types. The five patients had tumors staged T1-T3 N0M0, with maximum diameters ranging from about 4 to 11 cm. Across five regions of each liver tumor, along with adjacent normal tissue and blood, the study brought together TCRbeta repertoire sequencing, expression microarrays and whole-exome sequencing. Broader findings and caveats from the paper: Repertoire overlap was higher between tumor regions (mean about 36%) than tumor-adjacent (approximately 17%) or tumor-blood (roughly 14%) pairs, consistent with antigen-driven expansion. The study included only five patients, and the authors note findings should be validated in a larger study. Just about 8-24% of top clones turned up in all five regions of a tumor, which suggests spatial heterogeneity among tumor-infiltrating T cells. A significantly larger repertoire fraction was made up by the top 250 clones in tumors than in blood (p = 0.039). Because sequencing covered only the TCR beta chain and unpaired alpha chains were not captured, true repertoire diversity is likely underestimated. Because the samples were bulk and unsorted, CD4+ and CD8+ T cell repertoires could not be compared.

Looking up the germline V gene (reference sequence) yields CDR1 PRHDT and CDR2 FYEKMQ. Trimming takes 2 bases from V and 4 bases from J, and the germline ends sit 14 bases apart. The CDR3 runs 15 residues from the cysteine to the phenylalanine. The DNA shown is the 45-base CDR3, in frame from base 1. Without any cell sorting, total RNA and DNA were extracted together from roughly 21-30 mg of bulk tissue using the AllPrep DNA/RNA mini kit. Between late 2015 and March 2016, roughly five patients in China with histopathologically diagnosed primary liver carcinoma had surgical resection. At the time of sampling, the patients were treatment-naive and had chronic HBV infection. Each tumor was sampled at five spatially separated regions: the superior, inferior, left-lateral and right-lateral poles and the tumor centre. More than 75% viable tumor cells were found by histology in every tumor sample. Fresh tumor and adjacent tissue pieces were bisected, with one half stored in RNAlater at -80 degrees C and the other half sent for histology.

Starting from approximately 460 ng total RNA, TCRbeta-specific cDNA was produced by reverse transcription with a constant-region primer and ProtoScript II reverse transcriptase. TCRbeta libraries were built with three nested multiplex PCR rounds, a slightly modified ARM-PCR procedure. The first two PCR rounds used multiplex TRBV1-TRBV30 forward primers with a Cbeta reverse primer, each for about 11 cycles. Sample barcodes and Illumina adapters were attached in a final 25-cycle PCR using Deep VentR polymerase. Before sequencing, amplicons of 200-500 bp were purified from gel using a QIAquick gel extraction kit. An Illumina HiSeq 2500 was used to sequence the TCRbeta amplicons with 250-bp paired-end reads. The original pipeline was this. Reads were quality-trimmed with Trimmomatic v0.33, and paired reads were merged with FLASH v1.2.11 to recover full CDR3 sequences. V, D and J germline segments were assigned to the rearranged TCRbeta sequences by MiGEC v1.2.1b. VDJtools v1.0.0 computed clonotype statistics and Shannon-Wiener diversity indices. To cut down on sampling bias, every analysis after diversity analysis relied on just the 250 most abundant clonotypes from each sample. TCRdb reanalyzed the raw reads on its own, using fastp at Q25 for trimming and MiXCR for clone calling, and kept in-frame beta chains. Rows with a matching CDR3 protein are joined into one entry that keeps the most common DNA and genes. The V and J calls come from TCRdb's annotation, not from the publication. Within this sample are 70,000 to 95,000 distinct CDR3 sequences, with over 60% of them counted one time only. Together, the top ten hold around a quarter of the sample.

The sequenced material came from liver tumor tissue from sampling region 4. In the paper's terms, the cell subset or site label means: tumor region T4, right-lateral pole. The sequence derives from a man in his forties with primary liver carcinoma and hepatitis B virus infection. The receptor chain draws on TRBV13 and TRBJ1-2; the D segment cannot be called with confidence. The DNA is as follows: TGTGCCAGCAGCTTATCGGATGCGGGAGCCTATGGCTACACCTTC. This gives the protein CASSLSDAGAYGYTF.